The rows below give T cell receptor beta chains drawn from one sample of a study of blood T cell repertoires in COVID-19. The protocol was immunoSEQ multiplex PCR, while the TCRdb copy is restricted to in-frame clones and leaves out a portion. Of 53,000 or so clones in the sample, about 77% were seen once. Specimen: peripheral blood. The receptors come from an older man with active or convalescent COVID-19. The CDR3 runs from the conserved cysteine through the conserved F or W.

cdr3_length	v_call	j_call	cdr3_aa
11	TRBV3-1/TRBV3-2	TRBJ2-1	CASSQWGEQFF
14	TRBV3-1/TRBV3-2	TRBJ1-5	CASSPARGNQPQHF
14	TRBV4-1	TRBJ1-2	CASSQPGTRKGYTF
14	TRBV19	TRBJ2-2	CASNKDRDAGELFF
14	TRBV7-7	TRBJ2-2	CASSFMGGTGELFF
14	TRBV27	TRBJ2-3	CASSFYTDTDTQYF
13	TRBV4-2	TRBJ1-1	CASSRGGDTEAFF
12	TRBV5-6	TRBJ2-7	CASSLRDYEQYF
17	TRBV3-1/TRBV3-2	TRBJ1-1	CASSQGPRGVGGTEAFF
16	TRBV28	TRBJ2-7	CASSYPRTGYSYEQYF
14	TRBV11-2	TRBJ1-1	CASSTQGFNTEAFF
14	TRBV19	TRBJ1-4	CASSIIGDSEKLFF
15	TRBV7-8	TRBJ2-2	CASSPDRGLGGELFF
16	TRBV7-9	TRBJ2-1	CASSRITAARYNEQFF
16	TRBV24-1	TRBJ2-3	CATSAGGGGVTDTQYF
14	TRBV19	TRBJ2-7	CASSRTSPSYEQYF
13	TRBV2	TRBJ1-5	CASQMGANQPQHF
14	TRBV19	TRBJ1-6	CASSPQGAESPLHF
16	TRBV7-6	TRBJ1-4	CASSPPGTGRNEKLFF
20	TRBV5-1	TRBJ2-1	CASSSVGQGTILSSYNEQFF
14	TRBV6-5	TRBJ1-2	CASSYTGQGAGYTF
14	TRBV7-2	TRBJ2-5	CASSSGTLRETQYF
18	TRBV7-2	TRBJ1-5	CASSLEGQGARGRQPQHF
15	TRBV6-2/TRBV6-3	TRBJ2-5	CASSWKGGYQETQYF